This is a list of T cell receptor beta chains from one sample in a study of brain T cells in children with intractable seizures. Libraries were prepared by immunoSEQ multiplex PCR; TCRdb keeps only in-frame clonotypes and omits some of them. The sample includes 100,000 to 120,000 clones, 94% of them seen just once. Source: peripheral blood, taken at surgery. The origin of the receptors is a boy under two years old with hemimegalencephaly and intractable seizures. Both conserved end residues are part of each CDR3. D genes are given only for firm matches. The size field is filled for only some rows; it gives once, few, many or a size class.

J gene	V gene	clone size	D gene	CDR3 DNA	CDR3 protein
TRBJ2-7	TRBV6-5	.	.	TGTGCCAGTAGCTATCACGGGGTCTACGAGCAGTACTTC	CASSYHGVYEQYF
TRBJ2-7	TRBV6-4	.	TRBD1	TGTGCCAGCACACTCGGACAGGGCTCCGAGCAGTACTTC	CASTLGQGSEQYF
TRBJ1-2	TRBV7-9	.	TRBD1	TGTGCCAGCAGCCCTGGACAGGGAAACTATGGCTACACCTTC	CASSPGQGNYGYTF
TRBJ1-3	TRBV28	.	TRBD1	TGTGCCAGCAGTTTCTATAACAGGGGGCACGGAAACACCATATATTTT	CASSFYNRGHGNTIYF
TRBJ2-5	TRBV7-2	.	.	TGTTCCGTGGGGGTAGCCCGAGAGACCCAGTACTTC	CSVGVARETQYF
TRBJ2-3	TRBV6-5	.	TRBD2	TGTGCCAGCCGTCGAGCGGGATGGAGCACAGATACGCAGTATTTT	CASRRAGWSTDTQYF
TRBJ2-5	TRBV6-5	.	.	TGTGCCAGCAGTTACTCGCCGGGGGCTGGTGGTGAGACCCAGTACTTC	CASSYSPGAGGETQYF
TRBJ1-5	TRBV2	.	TRBD1	TGTGCCAGCAGGAGGGCCGGGACAGGACTACTAAGCAATCAGCCCCAGCATTTT	CASRRAGTGLLSNQPQHF
TRBJ1-1	TRBV7-2	.	.	TGTGCCAGCAGCCCAGGGAGGATGAACACTGAAGCTTTCTTT	CASSPGRMNTEAFF
TRBJ2-2	TRBV28	.	.	TGTGCCAGCGGCCGAGGTGGCCCCGGGGAGCTGTTTTTT	CASGRGGPGELFF
TRBJ1-6	TRBV25-1	.	.	TGTGCCAGCAGTGAATGGGTTGCGACACCCCTCCACTTT	CASSEWVATPLHF
TRBJ2-1	TRBV18	.	.	TGTGCCAGCTCACCATGGGGTCCTTCGACCCAGGGTGAGCAGTTCTTC	CASSPWGPSTQGEQFF
TRBJ1-2	TRBV4-1	.	.	TGCGCCAGCAGCCAAGAAGGGACTAACTATGGCTACACCTTC	CASSQEGTNYGYTF
TRBJ1-1	TRBV3-1/TRBV3-2	.	.	TGTGCCAGCAGTCAAGGGGTTTCGAACACTGAAGCTTTCTTT	CASSQGVSNTEAFF
TRBJ2-3	TRBV2	.	.	TGTGCCAGCAGTGAAGGAGGGAGGGGGACGCAGTATTTT	CASSEGGRGTQYF
TRBJ2-1	TRBV18	.	.	TGTGCCAGCTCACCACGACAGCCGGCGGCAGAGCAGTTCTTC	CASSPRQPAAEQFF
TRBJ2-3	TRBV9	.	TRBD2	TGTGCCAGCAGCGTAGTGACGTCGACTAGCGGGAGAACAGATACGCAGTATTTT	CASSVVTSTSGRTDTQYF
TRBJ1-6	TRBV6-4	.	TRBD1	TGTGCCAGCAGTGACCGCTCCGGACGGGACAGAGTACGCTCCTATAATTCACCCCTCCACTTT	CASSDRSGRDRVRSYNSPLHF
TRBJ2-2	TRBV11-2	once	TRBD2	TGTGCCAGCAGCTCGGGACTAGCGGGAGGGCCTGGCGGGGAGCTGTTTTTT	CASSSGLAGGPGGELFF
TRBJ2-1	TRBV30	.	.	TGTGCCTGGGGACTCTTAGCGGCTAATGAGCAGTTCTTC	CAWGLLAANEQFF
TRBJ2-7	TRBV9	.	.	TGTGCCAGCAGCGTACGACCGGTTGGCGTTCGAGGGGGGGCGGAAGAGCAGTACTTC	CASSVRPVGVRGGAEEQYF
TRBJ2-6	TRBV7-9	.	.	TGTGCCAGCAGCTCTGGAGGGATTTACTCTGGGGCCAACGTCCTGACTTTC	CASSSGGIYSGANVLTF
TRBJ1-1	TRBV12-3/TRBV12-4	.	TRBD1	TGTGCCAGCAACGACAGGGGGAGCACTGAAGCTTTCTTT	CASNDRGSTEAFF
TRBJ1-2	TRBV30	.	.	TGTGCCTGGAGTGTACTTGAGGGTAGCTATGGCTACACCTTC	CAWSVLEGSYGYTF
TRBJ2-7	TRBV18	.	TRBD1	TGTGCCAGCTCACCCCCGGACAGGGCCTCCTCCTACGAGCAGTACTTC	CASSPPDRASSYEQYF
TRBJ1-1	TRBV5-4	.	.	TGTGCCAGCAGCTTGGGGCAGGTGAACACTGAAGCTTTCTTT	CASSLGQVNTEAFF
TRBJ2-5	TRBV6-6	.	.	TGTGCCAGCAGTAGAGGACAAGAGTTGGAGACCCAGTACTTC	CASSRGQELETQYF
TRBJ2-4	TRBV28	.	TRBD1	TGTGCCAGCAGTCGGGACAGGGAGGACATTCAGTACTTC	CASSRDREDIQYF
TRBJ2-7	TRBV28	.	.	TGTGCCAGCAGTTCGGCCGTCGGGAGAGCTTCCTACGAGCAGTACTTC	CASSSAVGRASYEQYF
TRBJ2-1	TRBV28	.	.	TGTGCCAGCAGGTTTAGCGGCTACAATGAGCAGTTCTTC	CASRFSGYNEQFF
TRBJ2-1	TRBV3-1/TRBV3-2	.	.	TGTGCCAGCAGCCAAGTTACAGGTGAGCAGTTCTTC	CASSQVTGEQFF
TRBJ1-2	TRBV28	.	.	TGTGCCAGCATAGGAACCAGGGTTAACTATGGCTACACCTTC	CASIGTRVNYGYTF
TRBJ2-1	TRBV5-4	.	TRBD2	TGTGCCAGCAGCTTAGGACTAGCGGGAGCATACAATGAGCAGTTCTTC	CASSLGLAGAYNEQFF
TRBJ2-1	TRBV3-1/TRBV3-2	.	.	TGTGCCAGCAGCCAAGCGGTCGGCAATGAGCAGTTCTTC	CASSQAVGNEQFF
TRBJ1-4	TRBV18	.	TRBD1	TGTGCCAGCTCACCCAGACAGGGGTCTAATGAAAAACTGTTTTTT	CASSPRQGSNEKLFF
TRBJ2-7	TRBV23-1	.	TRBD1	TGCGCCAGCAGTCAAGTGGGGACAGGGGCCTACGAGCAGTACTTC	CASSQVGTGAYEQYF
TRBJ2-1	TRBV7-9	.	.	TGTGCCAGCAGCTACCCCCTGCCGGGACAAAGCTCCTACAATGAGCAGTTCTTC	CASSYPLPGQSSYNEQFF
TRBJ2-5	TRBV5-1	.	.	TGCGCCAGCAGCGGCTGGGGGCTAGCCGAAGAGACCCAGTACTTC	CASSGWGLAEETQYF
TRBJ2-5	TRBV5-1	.	.	TGCGCCAGCAGCTTGACCCGGGACGAATGGGGCTACTTC	CASSLTRDEWGYF
TRBJ1-2	TRBV21-1	.	.	TGTGCCAGCAGCAAAGAGGTGGGCAGGTTCTTTGGTGGCTATGGCTACACCTTC	CASSKEVGRFFGGYGYTF
TRBJ1-1	TRBV5-1	.	TRBD1	TGCGCCAGCAGCCCCCGACCTACAGGGGACACTGAAGCTTTCTTT	CASSPRPTGDTEAFF
TRBJ1-1	TRBV5-5	few	.	TGTGCCAGCAGCCCCACCTGGGGCGGGACTGAAGCTTTCTTT	CASSPTWGGTEAFF
TRBJ1-2	TRBV9	once	.	TGTGCCAGCAGCGTAGGCAGGTTTGGCTACACCTTC	CASSVGRFGYTF
TRBJ2-1	TRBV28	.	TRBD1	TGTGCCAGCAATTCTCGAGACAGGGTAGCCAATGAGCAGTTCTTC	CASNSRDRVANEQFF
TRBJ2-2	TRBV11-3	.	TRBD1	TGTGCCAGCAGCTTAGATACCGGGACAGGGTACACCGGGGAGCTGTTTTTT	CASSLDTGTGYTGELFF
TRBJ2-7	TRBV20-1	.	.	TGCAGTGCTAGTATGAGCTCCTACGAGCAGTACTTC	CSASMSSYEQYF
TRBJ1-2	TRBV2	.	.	TGTGCCAGCAGTGAAGGAGGGGTTAGCTACACCTTC	CASSEGGVSYTF
TRBJ1-1	TRBV5-1	.	.	TGCGCCAGCAGCTTGGACCTGCTAGGGGTTGAAGCTTTCTTT	CASSLDLLGVEAFF
TRBJ1-3	TRBV15	.	.	TGTGCCACCAGCAGGGTGACTGGAGTTGAAACCCCCATATATTTT	CATSRVTGVETPIYF
TRBJ2-2	TRBV5-4	.	.	TGTGCCAGCAGCTCCCCCCTAAGGGGAGCGAACACCGGGGAGCTGTTTTTT	CASSSPLRGANTGELFF